The clone carrying this T cell receptor (beta chain) was observed once. The antigen is undetermined. Germline is not matched at one junction end, which may reflect a read error. From 20-30 mg of unsorted bulk tissue, DNA and RNA were co-extracted together. TCR beta cDNA was prepared out of roughly 490 ng total RNA by means of a constant-region primer. Amplification in three nested multiplex PCR rounds with slightly modified ARM-PCR gave rise to TCR beta libraries. Primers for the first two PCR rounds were TRBV1-TRBV30 forward primers and a C-beta reverse primer (roughly 10 cycles per round). TCRdb passed the multiplex PCR reads through MiXCR, listing each CDR3 protein once. The sample has 25,000 to 30,000 distinct CDR3 sequences, around 84% seen once; the top ten hold just over 45%. The CDR3 has 13 residues. CDR1 is SQVTM and CDR2 is ANQGSEA in the germline V gene. The entry originates in a study of tumor-infiltrating lymphocytes in primary liver carcinoma. Overall study findings and caveats: The overlap of tumor-adjacent and tumor-blood pairs was smaller than that of tumor region pairs.

This sequence joins TRBV29-1 and TRBJ2-5, with D hard to call. This clonotype was sampled from a man aged 35-49 years with primary liver carcinoma and hepatitis B virus infection. The sequenced material came from liver tumor tissue from sampling region 3. The subset is: tumor region T3, left-lateral pole. The CDR3 DNA sequence: TGCAGCGGAGTCACCCAGGTGATAGAGGCCCAGTACTTC. Protein: CSGVTQVIEAQYF.